Shown below are 21 T cell receptor beta chains from a single sample sequenced in a study of OX40 agonist ivuxolimab in advanced cancers. Sequencing was performed with immunoSEQ multiplex PCR; in TCRdb, only in-frame clones are kept and a portion is missing. The sample has some 74,000 clones, around 92% seen once. The material sequenced was CD4+ or CD8+ T cells sorted from blood, taken in a trial of the OX40 agonist ivuxolimab. The source is an adult with an advanced solid tumor such as melanoma, head and neck, liver or kidney cancer.

This clone turned up a few times. The rearrangement links TRBV2 to TRBJ1-4; D might be TRBD1 (6 bases). This CDR3 has 13 residues. V lost 6 bases and J 5 bases, leaving 10 bases between the germline ends. Germline CDR1 is SNHLY and CDR2 is FYNNEI. The DNA of the CDR3 is TGTGCCAGCAGGGGCGGACAGAATGAAAAACTGTTTTTT. Protein: CASRGGQNEKLFF.

The chain has TRBV28 and TRBJ2-7; D tentatively reads TRBD1 or TRBD2 (5 bases each). Per the germline V gene, CDR1 is MDHEN and CDR2 is SYDVKM. CDR3 length equals 16 residues. The V gene lost 4 bases and the J gene lost 0 bases, with 16 bases spanning the gap. The CDR3 bases are TGTGCCAGCAGTTACGTCGGGGAAGGGGTCTCCTACGAGCAGTACTTC. The encoded protein is CASSYVGEGVSYEQYF. Using reference TRBV28 and TRBJ2-7 for the parts outside the CDR3, the full variable domain is DVKVTQSSRYLVKRTGEKVFLECVQDMDHENMFWYRQDPGLGLRLIYFSYDVKMKEKGDIPEGYSVSREKKERFSLILESASTNQTSMYLCASSYVGEGVSYEQYFGPGTRLTVT.

On this clone: The junction does not match germline at one end; this may be a read error. V usage is TRBV27 and J usage is TRBJ1-1, with 7 bases aligning to TRBD1. CDR1 and CDR2 from the germline V gene are MNHEY and SMNVEV (reference sequence). There are 16 residues in the CDR3. The CDR3 region has the DNA TGTGCCGGCAGTTCCAACAGGGGTTCTTTGAACACTGAAGCTTTCTTT. Its translation: CAGSSNRGSLNTEAFF.

In the case of this clone: Mismatch with germline at one junction end may stem from a read error. The V and J genes are TRBV7-7 and TRBJ2-5; D is unclear. The CDR3 is 14 residues long. Germline V CDR1 and CDR2: SSHAT, FNYEAQ (reference sequence). For the CDR3, the DNA is TGTGCTAGCAGCTTAGGCCCTAGGACAGAGACCCAGTACTTC. It is translated as CASSLGPRTETQYF.

A few counts support this clone. The V call is TRBV5-1, the J call TRBJ2-7; no reliable D call. V lost 4 bases, J lost 6 bases, and 11 bases lay in between. Per the germline V gene, CDR1 is SGHRS and CDR2 is YFSETQ. CDR3 length: 12 amino acids. The CDR3 DNA sequence: TGCGCCAGCAGCCAGATAGGGTTCGAGCAGTACTTC. Protein: CASSQIGFEQYF.

The rearrangement links TRBV5-4 to TRBJ2-7; 7 bases match TRBD1. V shed 4 bases, J shed 6 bases, and the junction held 13 bases outside the gene matches. The V gene's germline CDR1 is SGHNT and CDR2 YYREEE (reference sequence). This CDR3 contains 15 residues. Written as DNA, the CDR3 is TGTGCCAGCAGCATTTCCGGGACAGCAGTACGCGAGCAGTACTTC. It specifies CASSISGTAVREQYF.

V usage is TRBV6-5 and J usage is TRBJ1-2; D is perhaps TRBD1 (6 bases). CDR3 length: 12 residues. The germline V gene has CDR1 MNHEY and CDR2 SVGAGI. V shed 4 bases and J shed 8 bases, with 11 bases lying between them. The CDR3 DNA sequence: TGTGCCAGCAGTTCCCCAGGGGAAGGCTACACCTTC. Its translation: CASSSPGEGYTF.

The chain has TRBV10-3 and TRBJ2-1; 8 bases are shared with TRBD2. CDR1 and CDR2 from the germline V gene are ENHRY and SYGVKD. This CDR3 has 15 amino acids. V was pared by 10 bases and J by 0 bases, with 8 bases of the junction left unmatched. CDR3 region: CATVREGGSYNEQFF. The CDR3 DNA follows: TGTGCCACCGTACGGGAGGGGGGCTCCTACAATGAGCAGTTCTTC.

V gene TRBV4-1 combines with J gene TRBJ2-1; 7 nucleotides align to TRBD2. The length of the CDR3 is 16 residues. V gave up 0 bases and J gave up 0 bases; unmatched junction bases: 2. The germline CDR1 and CDR2 sequences are MGHRA and YSYEKL. The CDR3 DNA follows: TGCGCCAGCAGCCAAGAAGGGAGGGCCTCCTACAATGAGCAGTTCTTC. Amino acids: CASSQEGRASYNEQFF.

V and J are TRBV7-2 and TRBJ1-5; D remains ambiguous. Looked up from germline, CDR1 is SGHTA and CDR2 is FQGNSA. Between the trimmed V and J ends, which lost 2 bases and 6 bases, there was a span of 11 bases. This CDR3 has 14 residues. The CDR3 protein is CASSLFPRVQPQHF. Here the CDR3 DNA reads TGTGCCAGCAGCTTATTCCCCCGCGTTCAGCCCCAGCATTTT.

V usage is TRBV28 and J usage is TRBJ2-1; TRBD2 agrees at 10 bases. J gave up 7 bases and V 3 bases, and 3 bases lay outside the gene matches. This CDR3 is 14 amino acids long. Per the germline V gene, CDR1 is MDHEN and CDR2 is SYDVKM. CDR3 region: CASSLSSGSNEQFF. Written as DNA, the CDR3 is TGTGCCAGCAGTTTGTCTAGCGGGAGTAATGAGCAGTTCTTC. The complete variable domain, with remaining parts taken from reference TRBV28 and TRBJ2-1, reads DVKVTQSSRYLVKRTGEKVFLECVQDMDHENMFWYRQDPGLGLRLIYFSYDVKMKEKGDIPEGYSVSREKKERFSLILESASTNQTSMYLCASSLSSGSNEQFFGPGTRLTVL.

This rearrangement joins TRBV11-2 to TRBJ2-1; D perhaps matches TRBD2 (5 bases). Germline CDR1 reads SGHAT; CDR2 reads FQNNGV. The CDR3 contains 13 residues. V gave up 4 bases and J gave up 8 bases, with 12 bases separating them. CDR3 in DNA: TGTGCCAGCAGCTCCCTCGCTAGCTATGAGCAGTTCTTC. This codes for CASSSLASYEQFF.

CDR3 protein: CASSLIGGGRDTEAFF. The CDR3 DNA is TGTGCCAGCAGCTTAATTGGTGGGGGGCGCGACACTGAAGCTTTCTTT. The gene calls are TRBV7-3 and TRBJ1-1, with TRBD1 as a possible D gene (6 bases). Germline CDR1 is SGHTA and CDR2 is FQGTGA. V was pared by 1 base and J by 3 bases, with 15 bases between. The length of the CDR3 is 16 residues.

The chain links TRBV6-1 to TRBJ1-4, with TRBD1 matching 12 bases. Trimming took 4 bases from V and 9 from J; bases not matched to a gene: 3. CDR3 size: 14 residues. CDR1 and CDR2 from the germline V gene are MNHNS and SASEGT. For the CDR3, the DNA is TGTGCCAGCAGTGCAGGGACAGGGGGCAAAAAACTGTTTTTT. It yields the protein CASSAGTGGKKLFF.

This clone was detected only once. The chain couples TRBV12-5 to TRBJ2-2; D uncertain. The CDR3 covers 14 residues. Germline lookup yields CDR1 LGHNT and CDR2 FRNRAP. V was cut by 2 bases and J by 10 bases, with 14 bases left in between. The CDR3 reads CASGLLRGHVELFF. DNA of the CDR3: TGTGCTAGTGGTTTGCTACGTGGTCATGTGGAGCTGTTTTTT.

This rearrangement joins TRBV2 to TRBJ2-7, with 9 bases lining up with TRBD1. Per the germline V gene, CDR1 is SNHLY and CDR2 is FYNNEI. V dropped 6 bases and J dropped 6; count of bases not matched to a gene: 9. This CDR3 region has 14 residues. This CDR3 reads CASSVRDRVVEQYF. The CDR3 DNA sequence: TGTGCCAGCAGCGTCCGGGACAGGGTGGTCGAGCAGTACTTC.

The V call is TRBV6-1, the J call TRBJ2-5, with TRBD2 identical over 8 bases. Germline V gene sequence: CDR1 MNHNS, CDR2 SASEGT. The CDR3 spans 13 residues. Losses at the gene ends were 4 bases for V and 5 bases for J; bases not matched to a gene: 3. This CDR3 reads CASSGGLGETQYF. The CDR3 nucleotides read TGTGCCAGCAGTGGGGGACTAGGGGAGACCCAGTACTTC.

The chain carries TRBV30 and TRBJ1-3; D remains ambiguous. CDR1 GTSNPN and CDR2 SVGIG come from the germline V gene (reference sequence). V lost 3 bases to trimming and J lost 0 bases, with 3 bases between them. The length of the CDR3 is 12 residues. The CDR3 spells CAWRLSGNTIYF. The CDR3 bases are TGTGCCTGGAGGCTCTCTGGAAACACCATATATTTT. Supplemented by reference TRBV30 and TRBJ1-3, the full variable domain reads SQTIHQWPATLVQPVGSPLSLECTVEGTSNPNLYWYRQAAGRGLQLLFYSVGIGQISSEVPQNLSASRPQDRQFILSSKKLLLSDSGFYLCAWRLSGNTIYFGEGSWLTVV.

V gene TRBV15 combines with J gene TRBJ1-1; perhaps TRBD1 as D (5 bases). V dropped 0 bases and J dropped 5 bases, with 13 bases sitting between them. CDR3 length: 15 amino acids. The V gene's germline CDR1 is LNHNV and CDR2 YYDKDF (reference sequence). CDR3 sequence: CATSRDMGGGTEAFF. The CDR3 bases are TGTGCCACCAGCAGAGATATGGGGGGGGGAACTGAAGCTTTCTTT.

This sequence joins TRBV28 and TRBJ2-7, with D hard to call. The CDR3 has 14 residues. Trimming shortened V by 2 bases and J by 4 bases, and 12 bases separated the two germline ends. CDR1 and CDR2 (germline): MDHEN, SYDVKM. CDR3 sequence (DNA): TGTGCCAGCAGTTTAATGGTCAGAGCGTACGAGCAGTACTTC. As protein: CASSLMVRAYEQYF.

The V gene is TRBV6-5, the J gene TRBJ1-6; TRBD1 is a possible D gene (5 bases). The germline V and J ends were trimmed by 5 bases and 6 bases, with 8 bases remaining between them. The CDR3 is 13 amino acids. CDR1 is MNHEY and CDR2 is SVGAGI in the germline V gene. The CDR3 protein is CASSPRGNSPLHF. CDR3 in DNA: TGTGCCAGCAGTCCGAGGGGTAATTCACCCCTCCACTTT.